This TCR beta chain derives from a study of blood T cell repertoires in COVID-19 (TCRdb year 2020). For the study in its entirety: Samples covering the acute and convalescent phases of COVID-19 were provided by collaborators in the United States, Italy and Spain. The material from the prospective study consisted of cDNA or gDNA derived from T cells, B-cell-depleted T cells, or PBMCs. The dataset comprised deeply sampled blood TCRbeta repertoires from subjects exposed to, actively infected with, or recovered from COVID-19. The repertoires were released in a freely available public database intended as a resource for research on the immune response to SARS-CoV-2. Samples were obtained from the ongoing ImmuneRACE study (first 160 participants) and from 1,200 or so subjects provided by 6 global collaborators. A de-identified subject ID, COVID-19 status, age in years and sex were almost always included in the sample metadata. Where HLA class I and class II types were available, the types were taken from metadata supplied by the sample provider, not from assay-based typing.

Overall study results and their limits: The amount of clinical and demographic metadata varied by source and participant and was provided uncurated.

The immunoSEQ Assay, a bias-controlled multiplex PCR, was used to amplify TCRbeta CDR3 regions from genomic DNA. On the authors' methods: The number of nucleated cells in each sample was estimated from the amplification of reference gene primers within the assay. To quantify the absolute abundance of each unique TCRbeta CDR3 rearrangement, sequence reads were collapsed and filtered. For each sample, productive Simpson clonality was calculated as the square root of Simpson's diversity index over productive rearrangements. TCRdb limited this immuneACCESS table to in-frame rearrangements with V and J called. A share of clones is missing; checked studies link under half to unresolved V genes, and the rest is unexplained. V, J and clone size are taken as reported in that table, and D and trimming were inferred from the DNA itself. In all, the sample holds over 200,000 clones, and around 80% of those were seen once. The ten largest clones take up around 18% of the sample.

A few counts support this clone. Its antigen is currently not known. It has no much larger one-base neighbor in the sample; base qualities were not kept. The collaborating institutions used their own protocols to collect whole blood in K2EDTA tubes. For TCRbeta analysis, collaborator samples were shipped as frozen whole blood, as isolated PBMCs, or as DNA extracted from either sample type. Sequencing was done on a sample of peripheral blood. The TCR sequence derives from a woman of 80 years or more with active or convalescent COVID-19.

The sequenced DNA: TGTGCCAGCAGCTTCTGGCCGGCCACAGGGGCCCAGTACTTC. Translated, it reads CASSFWPATGAQYF. Here the chain combines TRBV7-2 and TRBJ2-5; 7 of the junction bases match TRBD1. According to the germline V gene, CDR1 reads SGHTA and CDR2 reads FQGNSA. Including cysteine and phenylalanine, the CDR3 has 14 amino acids. Only the CDR3 part of the read is kept: 42 bases, read in frame from the first base. Germline trimming amounts to 3 bases on V and 9 bases on J, with 10 as the count of junction bases outside the gene matches.